This T cell receptor beta chain was obtained from a study of CD8 T cells in ankylosing spondylitis. Regarding the study as a whole: Ankylosing spondylitis blood appeared to be characterized by a TCR beta motif of roughly eight highly homologous variants.

This clonotype was seen a handful of times. Its specificity is unknown. With molecular barcodes, quantitative 5'-RACE was used to make the TCR beta libraries. MiXCR, run by TCRdb on the 5' RACE reads, gives a single entry per CDR3 protein. The data show about 220,000 distinct CDR3 sequences, approximately 20% seen once. Germline V lookup: CDR1 SGHRS, CDR2 YFSETQ. J was trimmed by 3 bases and V by 2 bases; bases with no gene match: 8. This CDR3 comprises 16 residues. J is TRBJ1-1 and V is TRBV5-1; the match to TRBD1 covers 9 bases. The sequencing sample was made of blood, either unsorted or a sorted T cell fraction (not recorded which). The receptor was derived from a male donor with ankylosing spondylitis. CDR3 sequence (DNA): TGCGCCAGCAGCTTACGACAGGGGGGCTTGGACACTGAAGCTTTCTTT. Translation gives CASSLRQGGLDTEAFF.